These 20 T cell receptor beta chains were sequenced from one sample in a study of cytomegalovirus exposure and HLA in healthy donors. Primers included in the PCR were 60 Vbeta and 13 Jbeta primers. Profiled with immunoSEQ multiplex PCR; TCRdb holds only in-frame clones, not every one. The sample includes approximately 110,000 clones. The material sequenced was PBMCs. Receptors were obtained from a man between 45 and 60 years old in good health and CMV-seronegative.

A word on this clone: The same CDR3 arises from other DNA sequences in this sample as well. The chain is built from TRBV11-2 and TRBJ1-1; D not certain. In germline, CDR1 is SGHAT, CDR2 FQNNGV. Trimming cost V 0 bases and J 1 base, with 3 bases left between them. The CDR3 extends over 13 amino acids. The CDR3 spells CASSLDRNTEAFF. Written as DNA, the CDR3 is TGTGCCAGCAGCTTAGACAGGAACACTGAAGCTTTCTTT.

The rearrangement links TRBV7-2 to TRBJ1-2; 7 nucleotides match TRBD1. The germline gives CDR1 SGHTA, CDR2 FQGNSA. The CDR3 runs 16 residues. V lost 6 bases and J lost 4; bases outside the gene matches: 14. The CDR3 DNA sequence: TGTGCCAGCAGAAAAGGGGGGACAGCAGCCGGCTATGGCTACACCTTC. It yields the protein CASRKGGTAAGYGYTF.

V gene TRBV6-5 combines with J gene TRBJ1-1; TRBD1 is a possible D gene (5 bases). The V end lost 6 bases, the J end lost 1 base, and 15 bases lay between the germline ends. Germline V gives CDR1 MNHEY, CDR2 SVGAGI. This CDR3 has 15 amino acids. The CDR3 region has the DNA TGTGCCAGCAGGGCAGACAGTACCTGGAACACTGAAGCTTTCTTT. This codes for CASRADSTWNTEAFF.

V gene TRBV7-9 combines with J gene TRBJ2-3; 10 bases fit TRBD2. The germline V gene encodes CDR1 SEHNR and CDR2 FQNEAQ (reference sequence). The ends lost 2 bases at V and 0 bases at J; junction bases unmatched: 8. The CDR3 has 18 residues. CDR3 sequence (DNA): TGTGCCAGCAGCTTAACTAGCGGGGCCGTAATCAGCACAGATACGCAGTATTTT. Amino acid sequence: CASSLTSGAVISTDTQYF.

This chain joins TRBV15 and TRBJ2-7; 10 bases match TRBD1. Germline V gives CDR1 LNHNV, CDR2 YYDKDF (reference sequence). This CDR3 is built from 14 residues. Trimming took 1 base from V and 12 from J; bases not matched to a gene: 9. CDR3 sequence: CATSRAGTGALRYF. CDR3 coding DNA: TGTGCCACCAGCAGAGCCGGGACAGGGGCCCTTCGGTACTTC.

This chain links TRBV19 with TRBJ1-5, with TRBD1 identical over 8 bases. This CDR3 region has 15 residues. Germline CDR1 reads LNHDA; CDR2 reads SQIVND (reference sequence). V lost 5 bases to trimming and J lost 6 bases; unmatched junction nucleotides: 9. CDR3 sequence (DNA): TGTGCCAGTAGTTCCGACAGGGGTTCGGGTCAGCCCCAGCATTTT. Protein: CASSSDRGSGQPQHF.

The chain employs TRBV11-2 and TRBJ1-2; weak D call: TRBD1 (5 bases). CDR1 is SGHAT and CDR2 is FQNNGV in the germline V gene. The CDR3 contains 13 residues. V gave up 3 bases and J gave up 3 bases, with 8 bases separating them. The CDR3 is CASSFPGDYGYTF. CDR3 DNA sequence: TGTGCCAGCAGCTTTCCGGGGGACTATGGCTACACCTTC.

V is TRBV7-2 and J is TRBJ2-5; 10 positions match TRBD2. This CDR3 has 17 amino acids. Germline CDR1 is SGHTA and CDR2 is FQGNSA. Trimming removed 1 base from V and 0 bases from J; junction bases left unmatched: 5. The CDR3 region is CASSLVAGGYYQETQYF. In DNA, the CDR3 is TGTGCCAGCAGCTTAGTAGCGGGAGGATACTACCAAGAGACCCAGTACTTC.

The gene calls are TRBV27 and TRBJ1-6; no clear D. CDR3 length: 15 amino acids. The V and J ends lost 8 bases and 0 bases respectively, with 11 bases between them. Per the germline V gene, CDR1 is MNHEY and CDR2 is SMNVEV (reference sequence). The CDR3 spells CASSEEGSYNSPLHF. CDR3 sequence (DNA): TGTGCCAGCTCCGAAGAGGGCTCCTATAATTCACCCCTCCACTTT.

J is TRBJ2-5 and V is TRBV20-1; D ambiguous. The germline V gene has CDR1 DFQATT and CDR2 SNEGSKA (reference sequence). The length of the CDR3 is 11 residues. The V gene lost 0 bases and the J gene lost 3 bases, with 2 bases spanning the gap. In DNA form, the CDR3 reads TGCAGTGCTAGAGACAAAGAGACCCAGTACTTC. This sequence encodes CSARDKETQYF.

The chain carries TRBV7-9 and TRBJ2-7; D gene ambiguous. Trimming stripped 7 bases from V and 2 bases from J, with 15 bases between. There are 14 residues in the CDR3. Germline V gives CDR1 SEHNR, CDR2 FQNEAQ (reference sequence). The CDR3 spells CASTVDGAAYEQYF. In nucleotides, the CDR3 is TGTGCCAGCACCGTAGACGGAGCTGCCTACGAGCAGTACTTC.

V usage is TRBV5-1 and J usage is TRBJ2-1, with TRBD2 as a possible D gene (6 bases). CDR1 SGHRS and CDR2 YFSETQ come from the germline V gene. The CDR3 contains 16 residues. Trimming stripped 4 bases from V and 8 bases from J, with 22 bases between. The CDR3 sequence is CASSRTGRGAVDEQFF. The CDR3 DNA follows: TGCGCCAGCAGCCGGACCGGACGCGGGGCCGTGGATGAGCAGTTCTTC.

CDR3 DNA: TGTGCCAGCAGTGCACCTTGGGACAGGCCCGATACGCAGTATTTT. This encodes CASSAPWDRPDTQYF. V and J are TRBV6-1 and TRBJ2-3; 8 positions agree with TRBD1. The CDR3 runs to 15 residues. J gave up 6 bases and V 4 bases, and 9 bases lay outside the gene matches. Per the germline V gene, CDR1 is MNHNS and CDR2 is SASEGT.

The CDR3 DNA is TGTGCCAGCAGCCCTCGGACAGGGGAATCGAACTATGGCTACACCTTC. Translation: CASSPRTGESNYGYTF. The V call is TRBV9, the J call TRBJ1-2; 9 bases map to TRBD1. The trim removed 4 bases at V and 2 bases at J, leaving 9 bases unmatched. The CDR3 contains 16 residues. Germline V gene data show CDR1 as SGDLS and CDR2 as YYNGEE.

V gene TRBV6-1 combines with J gene TRBJ2-7; maybe TRBD2 (5 bases). The CDR3 is 16 amino acids. CDR1 is MNHNS, CDR2 SASEGT, per germline. Trimming pared 0 bases from V and 0 bases from J, leaving 12 bases between. The CDR3 nucleotides are TGTGCCAGCAGTGAAGCGAGGCTAGCATTCTCCTACGAGCAGTACTTC. It is translated as CASSEARLAFSYEQYF.

V usage is TRBV19 and J usage is TRBJ1-1; no definite D call. The CDR3 runs to 15 residues. With 3 bases removed from V and 5 bases from J, the gap between germline ends came to 16 bases. Germline-derived CDR1 and CDR2 are LNHDA and SQIVND (reference sequence). The DNA of the CDR3 is TGTGCCAGTAGTATGTCAGGTTCCCCTGCGACTGAAGCTTTCTTT. This translates into CASSMSGSPATEAFF.

The chain joins TRBV6-6 to TRBJ1-1, with TRBD1 matching 7 bases. Germline V CDR1 and CDR2: MNHNY, SVGAGI (reference sequence). V lost 5 bases and J lost 10; bases outside the gene matches: 10. This CDR3 contains 13 residues. CDR3 bases: TGTGCCAGCAGTCTCTCAGGGGGACCTGGAGCTTTCTTT. Amino acid sequence: CASSLSGGPGAFF.

CDR3 sequence: CASSLQGGNQPQHF. The CDR3 bases are TGTGCCAGTAGCCTCCAGGGGGGCAATCAGCCCCAGCATTTT. The chain has TRBV19 and TRBJ1-5, with 7 bases fitting TRBD1. The ends lost 6 bases at V and 2 bases at J; junction bases unmatched: 4. Germline V CDR1 and CDR2: LNHDA, SQIVND (reference sequence). CDR3 size: 14 residues.

As concerns this clone: Other nucleotide sequences from this sample produce the same CDR3. This rearrangement joins TRBV6-1 to TRBJ2-7; D is ambiguous. V dropped 3 bases and J dropped 5 bases, with 5 bases sitting between them. The CDR3 contains 11 residues. Germline values: CDR1 MNHNS, CDR2 SASEGT. CDR3 loop: CASSDLNEQYF. DNA for the CDR3: TGTGCCAGCAGTGATCTTAACGAGCAGTACTTC.

The rearrangement links TRBV5-1 to TRBJ2-3, with 11 bases lining up with TRBD2. The V gene end was trimmed by 4 bases and the J gene end by 0 bases; junction bases not matched to a gene: 4. The CDR3 spans 16 residues. Germline CDR1 is SGHRS and CDR2 is YFSETQ. The CDR3 sequence is CASSPRTSGSTDTQYF. The DNA of the CDR3 is TGCGCCAGCAGCCCTAGGACTAGCGGGAGCACAGATACGCAGTATTTT.